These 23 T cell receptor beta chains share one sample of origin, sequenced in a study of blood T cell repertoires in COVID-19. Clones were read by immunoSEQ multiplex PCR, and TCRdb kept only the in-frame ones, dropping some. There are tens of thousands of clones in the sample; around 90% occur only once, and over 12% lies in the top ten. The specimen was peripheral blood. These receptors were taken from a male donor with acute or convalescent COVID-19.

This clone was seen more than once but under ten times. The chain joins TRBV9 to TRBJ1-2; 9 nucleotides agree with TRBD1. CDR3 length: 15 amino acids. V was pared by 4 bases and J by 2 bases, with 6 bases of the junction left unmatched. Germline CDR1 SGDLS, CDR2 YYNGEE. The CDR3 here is CASSPTGTGNYGYTF. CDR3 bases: TGTGCCAGCAGCCCGACCGGGACAGGGAACTATGGCTACACCTTC.

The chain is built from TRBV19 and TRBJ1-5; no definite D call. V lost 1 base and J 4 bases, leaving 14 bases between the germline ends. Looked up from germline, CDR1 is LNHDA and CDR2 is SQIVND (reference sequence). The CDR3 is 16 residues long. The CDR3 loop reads CASSIGWGRRNQPQHF. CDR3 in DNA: TGTGCCAGTAGTATAGGGTGGGGTCGGAGGAATCAGCCCCAGCATTTT.

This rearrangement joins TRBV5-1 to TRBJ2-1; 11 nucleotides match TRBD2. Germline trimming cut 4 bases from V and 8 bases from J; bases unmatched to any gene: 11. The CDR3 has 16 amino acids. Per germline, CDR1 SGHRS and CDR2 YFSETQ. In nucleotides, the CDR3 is TGCGCCAGCAGCCCGTTAGCGGGGGGGCTAGTCCATGAGCAGTTCTTC. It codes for CASSPLAGGLVHEQFF.

In DNA form, the CDR3 reads TGTGCCTGGACTCACAGCGGGGGTAATTCACCCCTCCACTTT. Its translation is CAWTHSGGNSPLHF. The rearrangement uses TRBV30 and TRBJ1-6; tentative D call: TRBD1 (5 bases). Trimming stripped 4 bases from V and 6 bases from J, with 13 bases between. Germline-derived CDR1 and CDR2 are GTSNPN and SVGIG (reference sequence). The CDR3 totals 14 residues.

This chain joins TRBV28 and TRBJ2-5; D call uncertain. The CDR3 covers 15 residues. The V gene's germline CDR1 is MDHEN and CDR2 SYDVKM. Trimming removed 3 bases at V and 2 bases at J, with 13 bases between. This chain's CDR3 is CASSFNRVIQETQYF. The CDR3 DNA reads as TGTGCCAGCAGTTTCAACCGGGTCATACAAGAGACCCAGTACTTC.

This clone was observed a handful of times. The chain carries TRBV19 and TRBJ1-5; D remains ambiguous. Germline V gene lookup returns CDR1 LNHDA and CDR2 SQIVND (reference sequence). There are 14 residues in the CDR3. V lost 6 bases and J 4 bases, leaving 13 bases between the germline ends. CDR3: CASSAGRENQPQHF. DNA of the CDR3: TGTGCCAGTAGCGCCGGACGGGAGAATCAGCCCCAGCATTTT.

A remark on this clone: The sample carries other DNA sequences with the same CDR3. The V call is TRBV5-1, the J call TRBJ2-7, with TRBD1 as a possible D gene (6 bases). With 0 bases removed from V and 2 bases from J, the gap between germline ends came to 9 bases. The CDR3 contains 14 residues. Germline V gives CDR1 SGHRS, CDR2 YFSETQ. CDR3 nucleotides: TGCGCCAGCAGCTTGGCAGGGGTAACCTACGAGCAGTACTTC. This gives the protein CASSLAGVTYEQYF.

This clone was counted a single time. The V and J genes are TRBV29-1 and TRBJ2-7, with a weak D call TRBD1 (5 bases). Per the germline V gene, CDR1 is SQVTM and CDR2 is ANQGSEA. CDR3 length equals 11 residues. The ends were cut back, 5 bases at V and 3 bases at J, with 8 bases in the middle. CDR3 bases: TGCAGCGTTCTCCAGGGCTACGAGCAGTACTTC. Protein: CSVLQGYEQYF.

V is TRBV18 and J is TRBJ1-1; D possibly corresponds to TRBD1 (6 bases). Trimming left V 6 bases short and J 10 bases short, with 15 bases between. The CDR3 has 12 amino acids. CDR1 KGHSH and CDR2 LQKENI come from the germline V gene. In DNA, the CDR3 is TGTGCCAGCTCCCAGACAAGGGGGGGAGCTTTCTTT. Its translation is CASSQTRGGAFF.

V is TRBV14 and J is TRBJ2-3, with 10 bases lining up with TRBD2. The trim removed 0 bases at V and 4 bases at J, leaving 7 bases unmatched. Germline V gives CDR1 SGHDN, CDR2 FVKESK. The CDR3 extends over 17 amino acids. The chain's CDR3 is CASSQDRPSGGADTQYF. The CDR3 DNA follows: TGTGCCAGCAGCCAAGATCGCCCTAGCGGGGGCGCAGATACGCAGTATTTT.

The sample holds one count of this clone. As DNA, the CDR3 is TGTGCCAGCAGCTTTTTAGGCGGGACAGGGTCCTACGAGCAGTACTTC. Protein product: CASSFLGGTGSYEQYF. This sequence joins TRBV7-9 and TRBJ2-7; 9 bases are a match to TRBD1. The CDR3 sequence is 16 residues long. The J segment lost 1 base and the V segment lost 3 bases, leaving 7 bases of the junction unmatched. CDR1 is SEHNR, CDR2 FQNEAQ, per germline (reference sequence).

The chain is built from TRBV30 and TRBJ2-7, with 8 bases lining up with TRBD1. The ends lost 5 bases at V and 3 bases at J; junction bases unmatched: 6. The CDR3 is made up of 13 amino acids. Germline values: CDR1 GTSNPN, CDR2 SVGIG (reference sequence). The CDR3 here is CAWARQGIYEQYF. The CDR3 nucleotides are TGTGCCTGGGCCAGACAGGGGATCTACGAGCAGTACTTC. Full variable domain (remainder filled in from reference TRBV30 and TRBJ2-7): SQTIHQWPATLVQPVGSPLSLECTVEGTSNPNLYWYRQAAGRGLQLLFYSVGIGQISSEVPQNLSASRPQDRQFILSSKKLLLSDSGFYLCAWARQGIYEQYFGPGTRLTVT.

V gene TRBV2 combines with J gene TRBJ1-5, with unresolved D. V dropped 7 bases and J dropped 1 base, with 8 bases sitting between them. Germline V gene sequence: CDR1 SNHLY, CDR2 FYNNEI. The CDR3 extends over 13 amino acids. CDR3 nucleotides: TGTGCCAGCAATATGCGGAGCAATCAGCCCCAGCATTTT. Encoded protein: CASNMRSNQPQHF.

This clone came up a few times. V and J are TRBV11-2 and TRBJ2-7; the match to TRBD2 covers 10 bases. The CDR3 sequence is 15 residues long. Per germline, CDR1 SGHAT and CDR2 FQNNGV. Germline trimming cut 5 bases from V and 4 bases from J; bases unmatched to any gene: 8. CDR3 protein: CASSMGTSASYEQYF. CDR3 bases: TGTGCCAGCAGCATGGGGACTAGCGCATCGTACGAGCAGTACTTC.

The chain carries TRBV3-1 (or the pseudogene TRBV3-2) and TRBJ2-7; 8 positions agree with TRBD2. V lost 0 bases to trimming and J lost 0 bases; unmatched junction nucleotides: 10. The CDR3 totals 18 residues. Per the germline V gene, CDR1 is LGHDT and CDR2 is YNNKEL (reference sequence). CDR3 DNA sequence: TGTGCCAGCAGCCAAGAGTTGGAGCGAGCGGGGGCCTCCTACGAGCAGTACTTC. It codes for CASSQELERAGASYEQYF.

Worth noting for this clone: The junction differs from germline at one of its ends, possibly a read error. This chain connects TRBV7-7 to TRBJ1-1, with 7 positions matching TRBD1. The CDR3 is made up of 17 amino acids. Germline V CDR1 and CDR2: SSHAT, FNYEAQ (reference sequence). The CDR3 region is CASSPLRTGSMNTEAFF. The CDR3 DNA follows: TGTGCTAGCAGCCCTCTCCGGACAGGATCCATGAACACTGAAGCTTTCTTT.

This chain's CDR3 is CASREPGQGGYQSSYEQYF. CDR3 DNA: TGTGCCAGCAGGGAACCGGGACAGGGAGGATATCAGAGCTCCTACGAGCAGTACTTC. The J gene is TRBJ2-7, the V gene TRBV6-1, with 9 bases identical to TRBD1. The germline V gene has CDR1 MNHNS and CDR2 SASEGT. The ends lost 6 bases at V and 0 bases at J; junction bases unmatched: 18. This CDR3 contains 19 residues.

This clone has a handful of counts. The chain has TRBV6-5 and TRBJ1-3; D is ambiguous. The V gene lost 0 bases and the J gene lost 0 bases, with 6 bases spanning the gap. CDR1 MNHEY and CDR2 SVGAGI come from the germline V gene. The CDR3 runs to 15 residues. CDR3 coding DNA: TGTGCCAGCAGTTACTCCGTTCCCTCTGGAAACACCATATATTTT. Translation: CASSYSVPSGNTIYF.

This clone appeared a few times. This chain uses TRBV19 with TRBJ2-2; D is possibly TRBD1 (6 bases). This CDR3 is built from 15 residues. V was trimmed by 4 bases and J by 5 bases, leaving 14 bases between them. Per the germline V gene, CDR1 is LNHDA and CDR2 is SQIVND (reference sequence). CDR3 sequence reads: CASSKQQGSTGELFF. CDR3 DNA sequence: TGTGCCAGTAGTAAACAACAGGGATCAACCGGGGAGCTGTTTTTT.

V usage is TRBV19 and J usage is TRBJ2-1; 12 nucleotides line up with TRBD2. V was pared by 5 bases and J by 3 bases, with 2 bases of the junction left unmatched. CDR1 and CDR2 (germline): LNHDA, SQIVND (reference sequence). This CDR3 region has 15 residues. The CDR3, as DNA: TGTGCCAGTAGTCTACTAGCGGGGGGCTACAATGAGCAGTTCTTC. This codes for CASSLLAGGYNEQFF.

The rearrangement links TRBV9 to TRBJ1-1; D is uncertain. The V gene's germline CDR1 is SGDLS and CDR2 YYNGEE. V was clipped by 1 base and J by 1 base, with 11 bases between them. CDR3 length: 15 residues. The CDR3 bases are TGTGCCAGCAGCGTAAATTGGGCAGGGAACACTGAAGCTTTCTTT. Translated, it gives CASSVNWAGNTEAFF.

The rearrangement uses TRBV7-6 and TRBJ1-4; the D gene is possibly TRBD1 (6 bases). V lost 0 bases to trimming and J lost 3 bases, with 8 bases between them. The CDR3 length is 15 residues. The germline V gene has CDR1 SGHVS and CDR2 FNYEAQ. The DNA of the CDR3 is TGTGCCAGCAGCTTAGCGGACAGCTCTAATGAAAAACTGTTTTTT. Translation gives CASSLADSSNEKLFF.

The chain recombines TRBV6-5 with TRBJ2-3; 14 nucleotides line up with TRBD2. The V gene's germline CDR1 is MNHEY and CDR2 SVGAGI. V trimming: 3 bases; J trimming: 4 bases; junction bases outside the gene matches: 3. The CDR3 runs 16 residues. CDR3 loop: CASSYGGLAGADTQYF. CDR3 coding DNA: TGTGCCAGCAGTTATGGGGGACTAGCGGGGGCAGATACGCAGTATTTT.